This T cell receptor (beta chain) came from a study of T cells in Graves' hyperthyroidism and ophthalmopathy. This clonotype was counted ten times or more. Germline V gene data show CDR1 as LGHNT and CDR2 as FRNRAP. CDR3 length: 15 amino acids. V dropped 4 bases and J dropped 4; count of bases not matched to a gene: 4. RNA transcripts gave rise to amplified TCR beta CDR3 regions. In the first-round RT-PCR of the TCR CDR3, the HTBI primer set was used. Using its own MiXCR run on the multiplex PCR reads, TCRdb lists one record per CDR3 protein. The sample has 600,000 or so distinct CDR3 sequences, under 20% seen once.

The clonotype was recovered from a woman younger than 45 with Graves' hyperthyroidism. Sequencing input: blood. The rearrangement uses TRBV12-5 and TRBJ2-1; 10 bases are shared with TRBD1. The CDR3 nucleotides are TGTGCTAGTGGTTCGGGACAGGGGATATACAATGAGCAGTTCTTC. It is translated as CASGSGQGIYNEQFF.